This is a list of T cell receptor beta chains from one sample in a study of blood T cells in healthy people across ages. MiXCR, applied by TCRdb to the 5' RACE reads, yields one record per CDR3 protein. Of around 1,000,000 distinct CDR3 sequences listed, about 23% are singletons. The same data also went into a second study, on T cells of mothers and their children.

The material sequenced was blood. These receptors originate from a girl aged 2-9 years in good health. Both conserved end residues are part of each CDR3. D genes are given only for firm matches. Not every row has a clone size; where given, it reads once, few, many or a size class.

d_gene	len	v_gene	j_gene	abundance	CDR3aa	CDR3nt
TRBD2	15	TRBV7-3	TRBJ2-3	.	CASSFVAGGVDTQYF	TGTGCCAGCAGCTTTGTAGCGGGAGGGGTAGATACGCAGTATTTT
.	15	TRBV5-1	TRBJ2-7	.	CASSGSGGTPYEQYF	TGCGCCAGCAGTGGTTCGGGGGGCACTCCCTACGAGCAGTACTTC
.	14	TRBV19	TRBJ1-2	few	CASSSSDRLYGYTF	TGTGCCAGTAGTTCCTCGGACAGACTCTATGGCTACACCTTC
.	15	TRBV7-2	TRBJ2-1	few	CASRAWGGANNEQFF	TGTGCCAGCAGAGCATGGGGGGGGGCAAACAATGAGCAGTTCTTC
TRBD1	14	TRBV10-3	TRBJ1-1	few	CAIRGTGGNTEAFF	TGTGCCATCAGGGGGACAGGAGGGAACACTGAAGCTTTCTTT
TRBD2	15	TRBV7-9	TRBJ2-7	.	CASSLSGTRDREQYF	TGTGCCAGCAGCTTAAGCGGGACTAGGGATAGGGAGCAGTACTTC
.	15	TRBV7-6	TRBJ1-1	once	CASSPLDTRGTEAFF	TGTGCCAGCAGCCCGCTTGACACGCGGGGCACTGAAGCTTTCTTT
.	12	TRBV12-3/TRBV12-4	TRBJ1-1	.	CASSLSNIRAFF	TGTGCCAGCAGTTTAAGCAACATAAGAGCTTTCTTT
.	16	TRBV11-2	TRBJ2-3	.	CASTPPREGRTDTQYF	TGTGCCAGCACACCACCCAGAGAAGGGCGCACAGATACGCAGTATTTT
.	14	TRBV4-1	TRBJ1-1	many	CASSPGPTNTEAFF	TGCGCCAGCAGCCCCGGACCCACGAACACTGAAGCTTTCTTT
.	16	TRBV19	TRBJ2-1	.	CASSSGTANSYNEQFF	TGTGCCAGTAGTTCCGGCACTGCGAACTCCTACAATGAGCAGTTCTTC
.	15	TRBV11-2	TRBJ2-6	few	CASSPPFSGANVLTF	TGTGCCAGCAGCCCCCCATTCTCTGGGGCCAACGTCCTGACTTTC
.	11	TRBV29-1	TRBJ2-5	.	CSVVYLETQYF	TGCAGCGTTGTTTATTTGGAGACCCAGTACTTC
TRBD2	15	TRBV7-9	TRBJ2-7	.	CASSPQLANYYEQYF	TGTGCCAGCAGCCCACAACTAGCGAATTACTACGAGCAGTACTTC
TRBD2	18	TRBV28	TRBJ2-1	few	CASSSNSLGLAVYNEQFF	TGTGCCAGCAGTTCCAACAGCTTGGGACTAGCGGTGTACAATGAGCAGTTCTTC
TRBD1	15	TRBV5-1	TRBJ2-3	.	CASSPGQGDSDTQYF	TGCGCCAGCAGCCCGGGACAGGGTGACTCAGATACGCAGTATTTT
TRBD1	15	TRBV7-3	TRBJ1-1	few	CASSAQTGADTGAFF	TGTGCCAGCAGCGCCCAGACAGGGGCTGACACTGGAGCTTTCTTT
.	15	TRBV29-1	TRBJ2-7	few	CSVEEEDGPYYEQYF	TGCAGCGTTGAAGAGGAGGACGGACCTTACTACGAGCAGTACTTC
TRBD2	22	TRBV3-1	TRBJ2-1	.	CASSQDVYKLAGGPEPYNEQFF	TGTGCCAGCAGCCAAGATGTTTACAAACTAGCGGGGGGGCCCGAGCCCTACAATGAGCAGTTCTTC
TRBD1	13	TRBV13	TRBJ1-2	.	CASEGQGALGYTF	TGTGCCAGCGAGGGACAGGGGGCTCTTGGCTACACCTTC
TRBD1	11	TRBV29-1	TRBJ2-7	few	CSVGSGGEQYF	TGCAGCGTAGGATCAGGGGGCGAGCAGTACTTC
.	12	TRBV24-1	TRBJ1-5	.	CATSEGEQPQHF	TGTGCCACCAGTGAAGGCGAACAGCCCCAGCATTTT
.	15	TRBV2	TRBJ1-2	few	CASRGTDSVFYGYTF	TGTGCCAGCAGGGGGACGGACAGTGTCTTCTATGGCTACACCTTC
.	16	TRBV28	TRBJ1-1	.	CASSRKTVDMNTEAFF	TGTGCCAGCAGTCGAAAGACGGTCGATATGAACACTGAAGCTTTCTTT
TRBD1	13	TRBV20-1	TRBJ2-5	.	CSGTNRGTETQYF	TGCAGTGGCACGAACAGGGGAACAGAGACCCAGTACTTC
.	15	TRBV5-1	TRBJ2-2	.	CASSLDAGGTGELFF	TGCGCCAGCAGCTTGGACGCCGGGGGTACCGGGGAGCTGTTTTTT
TRBD2	17	TRBV2	TRBJ2-1	.	CASSGDPSGTTYNEQFF	TGTGCCAGCAGTGGGGACCCTAGCGGGACCACCTACAATGAGCAGTTCTTC
.	14	TRBV27	TRBJ2-6	few	CASSSGPGANVLTF	TGTGCCAGCAGTTCGGGGCCTGGGGCCAACGTCCTGACTTTC
.	15	TRBV12-3/TRBV12-4	TRBJ2-1	.	CASSSIPSSYNEQFF	TGTGCCAGCAGTTCTATCCCTAGCTCCTACAATGAGCAGTTCTTC
.	13	TRBV6-2/TRBV6-3	TRBJ2-7	few	CASSFLRWNEQYF	TGTGCCAGCAGTTTCCTCAGATGGAACGAGCAGTACTTC
TRBD1	16	TRBV4-1	TRBJ2-7	few	CASSQQGTGDGYEQYF	TGCGCCAGCAGCCAACAGGGGACAGGGGACGGCTACGAGCAGTACTTC
.	13	TRBV6-2/TRBV6-3	TRBJ2-5	.	CASRTPEQETQYF	TGTGCCAGCAGGACGCCCGAACAAGAGACCCAGTACTTC
TRBD1	18	TRBV20-1	TRBJ1-1	.	CSARDLYGGDRGWTEAFF	TGCAGTGCTAGAGATCTATATGGGGGTGACAGGGGGTGGACTGAAGCTTTCTTT
.	13	TRBV4-3	TRBJ1-1	few	CASSPELRAVTLF	TGCGCCAGCAGCCCCGAACTCCGGGCCGTAACCCTCTTT
.	13	TRBV29-1	TRBJ2-3	.	CSVGLTFSDTQYF	TGCAGCGTAGGACTAACCTTCTCAGATACGCAGTATTTT
.	16	TRBV28	TRBJ2-1	.	CASSPTGAGAYNEQFF	TGTGCCAGCAGTCCAACCGGAGCGGGCGCCTACAATGAGCAGTTCTTC
.	13	TRBV29-1	TRBJ2-7	.	CSVVLTLRPEQYF	TGCAGCGTTGTCTTGACCCTCCGTCCCGAGCAGTACTTC
.	11	TRBV20-1	TRBJ2-3	.	CSARDQHTQYF	TGCAGTGCTAGAGATCAGCATACGCAGTATTTT
.	14	TRBV4-1	TRBJ2-7	few	CASSHVGLSGEQYF	TGCGCCAGCAGCCACGTTGGACTCTCCGGCGAGCAGTACTTC
TRBD2	15	TRBV6-2/TRBV6-3	TRBJ2-5	.	CASSSGRVYQETQYF	TGTGCCAGCTCTAGCGGGAGGGTGTACCAAGAGACCCAGTACTTC
.	13	TRBV27	TRBJ2-2	.	CASSHTIAGELFF	TGTGCCAGCAGTCATACTATCGCCGGGGAGCTGTTTTTT
.	15	TRBV4-1	TRBJ2-7	few	CASSQGVAGSYEQYF	TGCGCCAGCAGCCAAGGCGTGGCGGGCTCCTACGAGCAGTACTTC